Below are 2 T cell receptor beta chains sequenced from a single sample in a study of early T cells in non-severe SARS-CoV-2 infection. TCRdb passed the 5' RACE reads through MiXCR, listing each CDR3 protein once. The data contain tens of thousands of distinct CDR3 sequences, roughly 12% of them singletons. The sequenced sample was whole blood. The receptors were gathered from an adult who was a healthcare worker with PCR-confirmed SARS-CoV-2 infection or an uninfected control (not recorded which).

This chain connects TRBV12-3 or TRBV12-4 to TRBJ1-2; no clear D. V was shortened by 1 base and J by 10 bases, with 7 bases between the two germline ends. The CDR3 sequence is 11 residues long. The CDR3 is CASSLGAVYTF. In nucleotides, the CDR3 is TGTGCCAGCAGTTTAGGGGCAGTCTACACCTTC.

This clonotype was picked up a small number of times. V is TRBV20-1 and J is TRBJ2-7; 9 bases line up with TRBD1. From germline, CDR1 is DFQATT and CDR2 SNEGSKA (reference sequence). The trim removed 4 bases at V and 2 bases at J, leaving 15 bases unmatched. The CDR3 totals 17 residues. CDR3 nucleotide sequence: TGCAGTGCTAACCCTTCCACTGGGACAGGGCTCCCCTACGAGCAGTACTTC. It codes for CSANPSTGTGLPYEQYF.